Sequencing of this TCR beta chain was carried out in a study of cytomegalovirus exposure and HLA in healthy donors. Study-wide points: Previous analysis showed most TCR beta V segments were productive about 90% or about 30% of the time. Some TCR beta chains (roughly 150 of them) were listed as cytomegalovirus-associated. With further analysis later on, most CMV-associated TCR beta chains appeared HLA-restricted. Associated with HLA alleles at 0.05 false discovery rate in a later analysis were over 15,000 TCR beta sequences.

It was with 60 Vbeta and 13 Jbeta primers that the PCR ran. TCRdb keeps only in-frame clones here, not all; method: immunoSEQ multiplex PCR. The table has over 150,000 clones, approximately 73% seen once. Note on this clone: Its matching antigen is unknown.

Trimming took off 4 bases at V and 5 bases at J, with 17 bases between the two ends. CDR3 length: 15 amino acids. Looked up from germline, CDR1 is PRHDT and CDR2 is FYEKMQ (reference sequence). The source material was PBMCs. The source of this sequence is a young woman in good health and CMV-seropositive. The chain recombines TRBV13 with TRBJ2-5; TRBD2 is a possible D gene (6 bases). CDR3 coding DNA: TGTGCCAGCAGCTCCCGGCGGGGAGGATTTGAGACCCAGTACTTC. Protein sequence: CASSSRRGGFETQYF. Full variable domain (rest looked up from reference TRBV13 and TRBJ2-5): AAGVIQSPRHLIKEKRETATLKCYPIPRHDTVYWYQQGPGQDPQFLISFYEKMQSDKGSIPDRFSAQQFSDYHSELNMSSLELGDSALYFCASSSRRGGFETQYFGPGTRLLVL.